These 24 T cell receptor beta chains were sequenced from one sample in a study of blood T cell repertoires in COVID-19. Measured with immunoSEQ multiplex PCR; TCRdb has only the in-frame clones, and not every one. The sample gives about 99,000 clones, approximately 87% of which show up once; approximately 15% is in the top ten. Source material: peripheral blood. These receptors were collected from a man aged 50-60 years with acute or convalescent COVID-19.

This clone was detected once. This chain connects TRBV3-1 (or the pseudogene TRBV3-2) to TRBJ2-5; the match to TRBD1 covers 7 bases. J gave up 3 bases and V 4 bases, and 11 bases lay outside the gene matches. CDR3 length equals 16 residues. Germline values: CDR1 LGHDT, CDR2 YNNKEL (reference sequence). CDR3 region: CASSRGQFDLKETQYF. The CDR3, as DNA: TGTGCCAGCAGCCGGGGACAGTTTGATTTGAAAGAGACCCAGTACTTC.

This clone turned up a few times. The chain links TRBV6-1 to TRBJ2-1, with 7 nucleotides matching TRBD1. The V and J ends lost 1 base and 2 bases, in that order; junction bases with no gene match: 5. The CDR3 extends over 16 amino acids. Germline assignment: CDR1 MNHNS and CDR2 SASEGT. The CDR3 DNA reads TGTGCCAGCAGTGAAGGGTCAGGGGGAACCTACAATGAGCAGTTCTTC. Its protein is CASSEGSGGTYNEQFF.

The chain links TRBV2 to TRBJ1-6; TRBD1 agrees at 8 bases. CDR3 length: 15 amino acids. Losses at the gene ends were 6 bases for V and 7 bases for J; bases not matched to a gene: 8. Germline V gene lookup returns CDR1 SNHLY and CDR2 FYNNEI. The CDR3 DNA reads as TGTGCCAGCAGCATAGGGACAGGCCGAAATTCACCCCTCCACTTT. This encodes CASSIGTGRNSPLHF.

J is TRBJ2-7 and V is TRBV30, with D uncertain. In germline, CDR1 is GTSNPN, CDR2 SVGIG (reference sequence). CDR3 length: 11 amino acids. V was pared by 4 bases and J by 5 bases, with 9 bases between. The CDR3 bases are TGTGCCTGGATGGATCGGGACGAGCAGTACTTC. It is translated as CAWMDRDEQYF.

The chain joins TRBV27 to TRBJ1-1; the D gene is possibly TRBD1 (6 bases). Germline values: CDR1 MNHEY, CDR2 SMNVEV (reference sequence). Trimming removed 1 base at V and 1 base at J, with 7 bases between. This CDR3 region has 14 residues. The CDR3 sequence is CASSLLGQNTEAFF. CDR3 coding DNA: TGTGCCAGCAGTTTATTGGGACAGAACACTGAAGCTTTCTTT.

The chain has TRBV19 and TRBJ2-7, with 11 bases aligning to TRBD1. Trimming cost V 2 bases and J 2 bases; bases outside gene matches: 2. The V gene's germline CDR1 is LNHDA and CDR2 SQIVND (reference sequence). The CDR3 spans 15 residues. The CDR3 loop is CASSISGQGAYEQYF. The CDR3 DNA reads TGTGCCAGTAGTATATCGGGACAGGGGGCCTACGAGCAGTACTTC.

The CDR3: CASSPWTGPTDTQYF. Here the CDR3 DNA reads TGTGCCAGTAGTCCATGGACTGGGCCAACAGATACGCAGTATTTT. The genes are TRBV19 and TRBJ2-3; tentatively, D is TRBD2 (5 bases). The V and J ends lost 5 bases and 3 bases respectively, with 15 bases between them. The CDR3 spans 15 residues. In germline, CDR1 is LNHDA, CDR2 SQIVND (reference sequence).

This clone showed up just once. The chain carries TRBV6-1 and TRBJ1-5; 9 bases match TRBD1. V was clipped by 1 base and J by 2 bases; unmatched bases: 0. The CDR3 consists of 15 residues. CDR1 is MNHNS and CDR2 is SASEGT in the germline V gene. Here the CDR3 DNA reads TGTGCCAGCAGTGAAGGGGACAGGGGCAATCAGCCCCAGCATTTT. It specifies CASSEGDRGNQPQHF.

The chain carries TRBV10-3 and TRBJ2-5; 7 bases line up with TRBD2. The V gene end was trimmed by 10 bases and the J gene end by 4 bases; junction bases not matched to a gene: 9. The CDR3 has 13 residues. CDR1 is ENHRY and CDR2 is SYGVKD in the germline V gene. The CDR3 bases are TGTGCCAGCCAACGGGCGGGAGCAGAGACCCAGTACTTC. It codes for CASQRAGAETQYF.

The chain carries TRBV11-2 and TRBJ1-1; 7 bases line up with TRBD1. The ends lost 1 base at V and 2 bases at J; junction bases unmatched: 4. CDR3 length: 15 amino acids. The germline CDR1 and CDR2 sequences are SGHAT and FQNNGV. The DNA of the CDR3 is TGTGCCAGCAGCTTAGGGACAGGCTACAACACTGAAGCTTTCTTT. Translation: CASSLGTGYNTEAFF.

The CDR3 reads CASSLSGLGGELFF. DNA for the CDR3: TGCGCCAGCAGCTTATCGGGATTGGGCGGGGAGCTGTTTTTT. V is TRBV5-1 and J is TRBJ2-2, with D possibly TRBD2 on 5 matching bases. Deletions cut 2 bases from V and 7 bases from J, with 12 bases between. Germline V lookup: CDR1 SGHRS, CDR2 YFSETQ. The CDR3 runs 14 residues.

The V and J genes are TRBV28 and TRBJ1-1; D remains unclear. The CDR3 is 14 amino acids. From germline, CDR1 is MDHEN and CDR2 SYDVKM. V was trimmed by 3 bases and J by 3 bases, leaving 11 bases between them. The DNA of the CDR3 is TGTGCCAGCAGTTTCGCGGCCGTGGACACTGAAGCTTTCTTT. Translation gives CASSFAAVDTEAFF.

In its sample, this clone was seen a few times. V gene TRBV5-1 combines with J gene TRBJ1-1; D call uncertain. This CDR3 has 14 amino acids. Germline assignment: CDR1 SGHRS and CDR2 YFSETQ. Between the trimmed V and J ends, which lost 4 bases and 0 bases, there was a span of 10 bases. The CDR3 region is CASSSSPMNTEAFF. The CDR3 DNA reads TGCGCCAGCAGCAGTAGCCCCATGAACACTGAAGCTTTCTTT.

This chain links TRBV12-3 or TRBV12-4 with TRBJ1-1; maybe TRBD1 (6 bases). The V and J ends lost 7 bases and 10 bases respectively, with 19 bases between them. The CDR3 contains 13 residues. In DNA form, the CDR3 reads TGTGCCAGCACCCCCGGGGTCTCAGGGGTAGCTTTCTTT. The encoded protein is CASTPGVSGVAFF.

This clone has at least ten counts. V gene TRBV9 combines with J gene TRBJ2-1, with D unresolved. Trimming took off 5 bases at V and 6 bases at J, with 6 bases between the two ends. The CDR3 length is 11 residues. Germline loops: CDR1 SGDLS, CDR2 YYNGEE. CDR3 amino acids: CASSYGNEQFF. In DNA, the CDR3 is TGTGCCAGCAGTTACGGCAATGAGCAGTTCTTC.

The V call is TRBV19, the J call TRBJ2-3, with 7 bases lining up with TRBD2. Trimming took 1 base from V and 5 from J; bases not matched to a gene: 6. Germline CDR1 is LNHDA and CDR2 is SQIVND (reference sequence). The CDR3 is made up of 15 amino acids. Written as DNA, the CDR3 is TGTGCCAGTAGTATAGTAGGGGTAGCGGGAGATACGCAGTATTTT. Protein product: CASSIVGVAGDTQYF.

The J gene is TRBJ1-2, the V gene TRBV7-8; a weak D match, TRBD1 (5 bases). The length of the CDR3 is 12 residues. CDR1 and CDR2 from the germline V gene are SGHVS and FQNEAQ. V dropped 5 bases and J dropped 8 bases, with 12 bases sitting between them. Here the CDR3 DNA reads TGTGCCAGCAGCCCAGGGATAGAGGGCTACACCTTC. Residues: CASSPGIEGYTF. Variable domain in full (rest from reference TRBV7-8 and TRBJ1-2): GAGVSQSPRYKVAKRGQDVALRCDPISGHVSLFWYQQALGQGPEFLTYFQNEAQLDKSGLPSDRFFAERPEGSVSTLKIQRTQQEDSAVYLCASSPGIEGYTFGSGTRLTVV.

CDR3 residues: CASRSGTGREKLFF. The CDR3 nucleotides are TGTGCCAGCAGATCCGGGACAGGAAGAGAAAAACTGTTTTTT. The chain employs TRBV2 and TRBJ1-4; 8 bases map to TRBD1. V gave up 6 bases and J gave up 8 bases; unmatched junction bases: 8. CDR1 and CDR2 from the germline V gene are SNHLY and FYNNEI. This CDR3 is 14 amino acids long.

The CDR3 region is CASSQDGPKGWRTGAFF. The CDR3 DNA follows: TGTGCCAGCAGCCAAGATGGTCCCAAAGGATGGAGGACAGGGGCTTTCTTT. The V gene is TRBV3-1 (or the pseudogene TRBV3-2), the J gene TRBJ1-1; 8 bases are a match to TRBD1. The germline gives CDR1 LGHDT, CDR2 YNNKEL (reference sequence). The CDR3 consists of 17 residues. V shed 0 bases, J shed 11 bases, and the junction held 17 bases outside the gene matches.

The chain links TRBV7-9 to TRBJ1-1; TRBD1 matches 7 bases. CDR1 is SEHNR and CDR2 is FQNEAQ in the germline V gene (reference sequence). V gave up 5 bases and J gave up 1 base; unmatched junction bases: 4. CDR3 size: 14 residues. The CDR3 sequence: CASSRGTANTEAFF. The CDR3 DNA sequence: TGTGCCAGCAGCCGAGGGACAGCGAACACTGAAGCTTTCTTT.

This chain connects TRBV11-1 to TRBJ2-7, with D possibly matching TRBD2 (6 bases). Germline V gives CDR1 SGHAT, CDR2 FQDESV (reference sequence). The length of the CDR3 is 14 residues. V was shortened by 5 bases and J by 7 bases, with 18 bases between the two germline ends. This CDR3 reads CASSPDGGAEEQYF. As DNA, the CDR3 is TGTGCCAGCAGCCCAGACGGAGGGGCGGAAGAGCAGTACTTC.

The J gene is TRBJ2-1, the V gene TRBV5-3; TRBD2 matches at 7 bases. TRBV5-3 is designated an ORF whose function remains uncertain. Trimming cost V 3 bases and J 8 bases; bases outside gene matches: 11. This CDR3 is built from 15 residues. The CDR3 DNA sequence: TGTGCCAGAAGCTCTACTAGCGAGCTTAGGGATGAGCAGTTCTTC. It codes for CARSSTSELRDEQFF.

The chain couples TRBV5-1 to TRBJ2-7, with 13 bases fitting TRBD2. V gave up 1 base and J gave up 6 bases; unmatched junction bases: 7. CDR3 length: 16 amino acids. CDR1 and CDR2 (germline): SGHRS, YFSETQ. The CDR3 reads CASSLNVGLAGPEQYF. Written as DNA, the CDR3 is TGCGCCAGCAGCTTGAACGTGGGACTAGCGGGGCCCGAGCAGTACTTC.

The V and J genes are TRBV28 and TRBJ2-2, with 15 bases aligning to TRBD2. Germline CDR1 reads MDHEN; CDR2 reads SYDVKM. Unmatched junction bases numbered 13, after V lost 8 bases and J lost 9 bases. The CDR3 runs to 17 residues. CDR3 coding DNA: TGTGCCAGCTATGGACTAGCGGGAGGGTTTGGGCCTTGGGAGCTGTTTTTT. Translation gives CASYGLAGGFGPWELFF.